The 24 T cell receptor beta chains given below trace back to one sample, sequenced in a study of T cell responses to AZD1222 COVID-19 vaccine. The data were produced by immunoSEQ multiplex PCR, yet TCRdb's version contains in-frame clones alone and is incomplete. Of roughly 80,000 clones in the sample, under 95% were seen once. The input for sequencing was peripheral blood, taken 28 days after the second AZD1222 dose. These receptor sequences come from an adult who received the AZD1222 COVID-19 vaccine.

The chain is built from TRBV3-1 (or the pseudogene TRBV3-2) and TRBJ2-1; 12 bases align to TRBD2. CDR1 and CDR2 from the germline V gene are LGHDT and YNNKEL (reference sequence). J was trimmed by 7 bases and V by 3 bases; bases with no gene match: 1. The CDR3 length is 14 residues. The CDR3 loop reads CASSQTSGSNEQFF. The CDR3 nucleotides are TGTGCCAGCAGCCAGACTAGCGGGAGTAATGAGCAGTTCTTC.

The rearrangement uses TRBV28 and TRBJ2-1; the D is unclear. Germline CDR1 MDHEN, CDR2 SYDVKM. The CDR3 sequence is 13 residues long. With 6 bases removed from V and 8 bases from J, the gap between germline ends came to 14 bases. The CDR3 protein is CASRAPSRYEQFF. The CDR3 nucleotides read TGTGCCAGCAGAGCCCCGTCACGCTATGAGCAGTTCTTC.

This chain links TRBV4-1 with TRBJ2-5; possible D gene TRBD1, 5 bases. This CDR3 is built from 15 residues. Germline V lookup: CDR1 MGHRA, CDR2 YSYEKL. Deletions cut 3 bases from V and 4 bases from J, with 15 bases between. CDR3 coding DNA: TGCGCCAGCAGCCAGACGGACATCGGGTTAGAGACCCAGTACTTC. It codes for CASSQTDIGLETQYF.

V usage is TRBV28 and J usage is TRBJ1-5, with a possible D match to TRBD1 (5 bases). The CDR3 consists of 15 residues. The V and J ends lost 4 bases and 5 bases respectively, with 15 bases between them. The germline V gene has CDR1 MDHEN and CDR2 SYDVKM. The CDR3 coding sequence is TGTGCCAGCAGTTCCCCCTCCGACAGATATCAGCCCCAGCATTTT. Translated, it gives CASSSPSDRYQPQHF.

This chain connects TRBV19 to TRBJ2-1; TRBD2 might be the D (6 bases). Trimming stripped 7 bases from V and 0 bases from J, with 16 bases between. The CDR3 runs 16 residues. Germline CDR1 LNHDA, CDR2 SQIVND (reference sequence). The CDR3 region has the DNA TGTGCCAGTACCCCCCTCGGAGGGCCCTCCTACAATGAGCAGTTCTTC. Residues: CASTPLGGPSYNEQFF. Full variable domain (remainder filled in from reference TRBV19 and TRBJ2-1): DGGITQSPKYLFRKEGQNVTLSCEQNLNHDAMYWYRQDPGQGLRLIYYSQIVNDFQKGDIAEGYSVSREKKESFPLTVTSAQKNPTAFYLCASTPLGGPSYNEQFFGPGTRLTVL.

The chain combines TRBV3-1 (or the pseudogene TRBV3-2) with TRBJ2-5; the D gene is possibly TRBD1 (5 bases). Per the germline V gene, CDR1 is LGHDT and CDR2 is YNNKEL (reference sequence). The CDR3 runs to 13 residues. The V end was cut by 0 bases, the J end by 5 bases, with 7 bases between. The CDR3: CASSQDRGETQYF. CDR3 DNA: TGTGCCAGCAGCCAAGATAGGGGTGAGACCCAGTACTTC.

The chain carries TRBV5-8 and TRBJ2-1; the match to TRBD2 covers 10 bases. CDR1 and CDR2 (germline): SGHTS, YDEGEE. The CDR3 sequence is 15 residues long. V shed 1 base and J 4 bases; nucleotides not matched to a gene: 2. The CDR3 coding sequence is TGTGCCAGCAGCTTGTTACTAGCGGGATACAATGAGCAGTTCTTC. This sequence encodes CASSLLLAGYNEQFF.

The gene calls are TRBV2 and TRBJ2-7, with no clear D. Trimming stripped 5 bases from V and 1 base from J, with 15 bases between. Germline lookup yields CDR1 SNHLY and CDR2 FYNNEI. This CDR3 is built from 15 residues. The CDR3 DNA reads as TGTGCCAGCAGTCTACCCGCCGGGCTGTCCTACGAGCAGTACTTC. Amino acid sequence: CASSLPAGLSYEQYF.

This clone has a single count. In DNA, the CDR3 is TGTGCCAGCAGCGAGGGAAGCTACGAGCAGTACTTC. Translated, it gives CASSEGSYEQYF. This rearrangement joins TRBV7-8 to TRBJ2-7, with a tentative D call TRBD2 (5 bases). The CDR3 has 12 residues. Germline V gene data show CDR1 as SGHVS and CDR2 as FQNEAQ. V lost 5 bases and J lost 3, with 8 bases in between.

The genes are TRBV5-5 and TRBJ1-5, with D possibly being TRBD1 (5 bases). In germline, CDR1 is SGHKS, CDR2 YYEKEE (reference sequence). The CDR3 runs 17 residues. The germline V and J ends were trimmed by 2 bases and 4 bases, with 19 bases remaining between them. The CDR3 DNA is TGTGCCAGCAGCTTTGGAATATCTGACAGACGAAATCAGCCCCAGCATTTT. It codes for CASSFGISDRRNQPQHF.

V usage is TRBV2 and J usage is TRBJ2-3; D call uncertain. V lost 8 bases, J lost 0 bases, and 15 bases lay in between. The CDR3 totals 15 residues. CDR1 is SNHLY, CDR2 FYNNEI, per germline. The CDR3 DNA reads TGTGCCAGCGCCATGGCCCTTCCCAGCACAGATACGCAGTATTTT. It encodes CASAMALPSTDTQYF.

This clone is a singleton in its sample. Written as DNA, the CDR3 is TGTGCCAGCAGTCCAACAGGGGGCGCGGGCTACACCTTC. This encodes CASSPTGGAGYTF. J is TRBJ1-2 and V is TRBV28, with TRBD1 identical over 9 bases. CDR1 is MDHEN, CDR2 SYDVKM, per germline. This CDR3 spans 13 amino acids. Trimming at V came to 5 bases and at J to 8 bases, leaving 6 bases not matched to a gene.

The chain employs TRBV7-2 and TRBJ2-5, with 7 bases identical to TRBD2. The CDR3 runs 15 residues. The junction had 5 bases not matched to a gene; V was cut back by 3 bases and J by 1 base. Germline values: CDR1 SGHTA, CDR2 FQGNSA. The CDR3 loop is CASSLGLPSQETQYF. Written as DNA, the CDR3 is TGTGCCAGCAGCTTGGGACTACCAAGCCAAGAGACCCAGTACTTC. Full variable domain (missing parts from reference TRBV7-2 and TRBJ2-5): GAGVSQSPSNKVTEKGKDVELRCDPISGHTALYWYRQSLGQGLEFLIYFQGNSAPDKSGLPSDRFSAERTGGSVSTLTIQRTQQEDSAVYLCASSLGLPSQETQYFGPGTRLLVL.

Only one count was recorded for this clone. The V gene is TRBV5-5, the J gene TRBJ1-5, with D possibly matching TRBD1 (5 bases). Deletions cut 5 bases from V and 1 base from J, with 13 bases between. The CDR3 runs to 15 residues. Germline V gene sequence: CDR1 SGHKS, CDR2 YYEKEE (reference sequence). CDR3 sequence: CASSMGGTSNQPQHF. The CDR3 nucleotides read TGTGCCAGCAGTATGGGGGGGACGAGCAATCAGCCCCAGCATTTT.

The genes are TRBV11-2 and TRBJ2-5, with D maybe TRBD2 (6 bases). The V end lost 5 bases, the J end lost 5 bases, and 12 bases lay between the germline ends. This CDR3 is 13 amino acids long. CDR1 SGHAT and CDR2 FQNNGV come from the germline V gene. CDR3 sequence (DNA): TGTGCCAGCAGCCCTTCCCGGGAGGAGACCCAGTACTTC. Protein: CASSPSREETQYF.

The V call is TRBV6-5, the J call TRBJ2-1; D remains unclear. The CDR3 consists of 15 residues. CDR1 MNHEY and CDR2 SVGAGI come from the germline V gene. V was shortened by 3 bases and J by 8 bases, with 17 bases between the two germline ends. Here the CDR3 reads CASSYTLSPGDEQFF. The CDR3 bases are TGTGCCAGCAGTTATACCCTCTCCCCTGGGGATGAGCAGTTCTTC.

The chain carries TRBV5-4 and TRBJ2-6; TRBD1 matches 7 bases. The V gene's germline CDR1 is SGHNT and CDR2 YYREEE (reference sequence). Trimming cost V 5 bases and J 0 bases; bases outside gene matches: 11. CDR3 length: 18 residues. CDR3 coding DNA: TGTGCCAGCAGTCATCGACAGGGAGCGAACTCTGGGGCCAACGTCCTGACTTTC. The encoded protein is CASSHRQGANSGANVLTF. The full variable domain, completed using reference TRBV5-4 and TRBJ2-6, is ETGVTQSPTHLIKTRGQQVTLRCSSQSGHNTVSWYQQALGQGPQFIFQYYREEENGRGNFPPRFSGLQFPNYSSELNVNALELDDSALYLCASSHRQGANSGANVLTFGAGSRLTVL.

This clone was observed once. The genes are TRBV2 and TRBJ2-1; D perhaps matches TRBD1 (5 bases). Deletions cut 10 bases from V and 7 bases from J, with 8 bases between. Germline CDR1 reads SNHLY; CDR2 reads FYNNEI. This CDR3 has 10 amino acids. The CDR3 region has the DNA TGTGCCAAAGGGGTTAATGAGCAGTTCTTC. Amino acids: CAKGVNEQFF.

J is TRBJ2-7 and V is TRBV27; the match to TRBD2 covers 7 bases. The germline gives CDR1 MNHEY, CDR2 SMNVEV (reference sequence). J lost 4 bases, V lost 4 bases, and 4 bases had no gene match. The CDR3 has 13 amino acids. CDR3 loop: CASSSSGEYEQYF. The DNA for the CDR3 is TGTGCCAGCAGTTCTAGCGGCGAATACGAGCAGTACTTC.

The chain uses TRBV14 and TRBJ2-1, with TRBD2 matching 9 bases. The CDR3 spans 17 residues. Unmatched junction bases numbered 11, after V lost 4 bases and J lost 4 bases. CDR1 is SGHDN, CDR2 FVKESK, per germline. CDR3 DNA sequence: TGTGCCAGCAGCCCCAGAGGCGGGAGGGCCCTGTACAATGAGCAGTTCTTC. It translates to CASSPRGGRALYNEQFF.

The rearrangement links TRBV10-3 to TRBJ1-2; D is unresolved. There are 13 residues in the CDR3. Between the trimmed V and J ends, which lost 0 bases and 3 bases, there was a span of 5 bases. Germline assignment: CDR1 ENHRY and CDR2 SYGVKD. The CDR3 is CAISESGDYGYTF. The DNA for the CDR3 is TGTGCCATCAGTGAGTCCGGTGACTATGGCTACACCTTC.

This chain links TRBV5-1 with TRBJ2-5; D gene unclear. V was shortened by 0 bases and J by 2 bases, with 5 bases between the two germline ends. Germline V CDR1 and CDR2: SGHRS, YFSETQ. The CDR3 has 13 residues. The CDR3 sequence is CASSLAVQETQYF. DNA for the CDR3: TGCGCCAGCAGCTTGGCAGTGCAAGAGACCCAGTACTTC.

The rearrangement links TRBV18 to TRBJ2-1; a weak D match, TRBD2 (6 bases). V gave up 0 bases and J gave up 2 bases, with 11 bases separating them. The germline V gene has CDR1 KGHSH and CDR2 LQKENI. The CDR3 spans 16 residues. The CDR3 coding sequence is TGTGCCAGCTCACCACCGCTAGCGACCACCTACAATGAGCAGTTCTTC. Its translation: CASSPPLATTYNEQFF.

The rearrangement joins TRBV21-1 to TRBJ1-1; the D call TRBD1 from the table was never checked on the DNA. TRBV21-1 constitutes a pseudogene. CDR3 size: 17 residues. This CDR3 is CASSNRTENHRDTEAFF. CDR3 DNA sequence: TGTGCCAGCAGCAACCGGACAGAAAACCATCGGGACACTGAAGCTTTCTTT.